The rows below give T cell receptor beta chains drawn from one sample of a study of early T cells in non-severe SARS-CoV-2 infection. One entry per CDR3 protein, called by TCRdb with MiXCR from the 5' RACE reads. The sample lists 80,000 or so distinct CDR3 sequences; around 11% were seen once. The starting material was whole blood, obtained at baseline. These receptors were collected from an adult who was a healthcare worker with PCR-confirmed SARS-CoV-2 infection or an uninfected control (not recorded which). CDR3s include the opening cysteine and the closing phenylalanine or tryptophan. The order of the fields is clone size, V gene, J gene, D gene, CDR3 DNA, CDR3 protein. The D gene is left open where the match is weak. The size field is filled for only some rows; it gives once, few, many or a size class.

clone size: -; V gene: TRBV7-8; J gene: TRBJ1-2; D gene: TRBD1; CDR3 DNA: TGTGCCAGCAGCTTAGCGCTCACAGGGGGAAACTATGGCTACACCTTC; CDR3 protein: CASSLALTGGNYGYTF
clone size: few; V gene: TRBV11-3; J gene: TRBJ2-1; D gene: TRBD1; CDR3 DNA: TGTGCCAGCAGCTTAGCAGGCAGGGGGCTGGATGAGCAGTTCTTC; CDR3 protein: CASSLAGRGLDEQFF
clone size: many; V gene: TRBV4-1; J gene: TRBJ1-6; D gene: TRBD1; CDR3 DNA: TGCGCCAGCAGTCAGGGACAGAATAATTCACCCCTCCACTTT; CDR3 protein: CASSQGQNNSPLHF
clone size: few; V gene: TRBV12-3/TRBV12-4; J gene: TRBJ1-6; D gene: -; CDR3 DNA: TGTGCCAGCAGGTCCGGAACGCATTCACCCCTCCACTTT; CDR3 protein: CASRSGTHSPLHF
clone size: few; V gene: TRBV20-1; J gene: TRBJ1-3; D gene: -; CDR3 DNA: TGCAGTGCTACAAGGGCCGTCACTGGAAACACCATATATTTT; CDR3 protein: CSATRAVTGNTIYF
clone size: few; V gene: TRBV27; J gene: TRBJ2-7; D gene: -; CDR3 DNA: TGTGCCAGCAGTTTGTTTTACGGCTACGAGCAGTACTTC; CDR3 protein: CASSLFYGYEQYF
clone size: many; V gene: TRBV7-8; J gene: TRBJ1-1; D gene: -; CDR3 DNA: TGTGCCAGCAGCTTAAGCGTGGGTAGGAACACTGAAGCTTTCTTT; CDR3 protein: CASSLSVGRNTEAFF
clone size: few; V gene: TRBV15; J gene: TRBJ1-1; D gene: -; CDR3 DNA: TGTGCCACCAGCAACAGCCAGGGGAGTTTTACTGAAGCTTTCTTT; CDR3 protein: CATSNSQGSFTEAFF
clone size: -; V gene: TRBV28; J gene: TRBJ1-2; D gene: -; CDR3 DNA: TGTGCCAGCCGGGACACCGATGGCTACACCTTC; CDR3 protein: CASRDTDGYTF
clone size: -; V gene: TRBV7-6; J gene: TRBJ2-1; D gene: -; CDR3 DNA: TGTGCCAGCAGCTTAATGGCGTACAATGAGCAGTTCTTC; CDR3 protein: CASSLMAYNEQFF
clone size: -; V gene: TRBV5-1; J gene: TRBJ1-2; D gene: TRBD1; CDR3 DNA: TGCGCCAGCAGCTTGGAGTTCGGGGACAGCTACTATGGCTACACCTTC; CDR3 protein: CASSLEFGDSYYGYTF
clone size: few; V gene: TRBV11-1; J gene: TRBJ1-1; D gene: TRBD1; CDR3 DNA: TGTGCCAGCAGCTTCCCACAGGGGACAGGTTTCTTT; CDR3 protein: CASSFPQGTGFF
clone size: many; V gene: TRBV7-7; J gene: TRBJ2-2; D gene: -; CDR3 DNA: TGTGCCAGCAGCCGTTACGGGGGAGACACCGGGGAGCTGTTTTTT; CDR3 protein: CASSRYGGDTGELFF
clone size: -; V gene: TRBV7-9; J gene: TRBJ2-7; D gene: -; CDR3 DNA: TGTGCCAGCAGCCCAACCTCCTACGAGCAGTACTTC; CDR3 protein: CASSPTSYEQYF
clone size: few; V gene: TRBV7-2; J gene: TRBJ2-7; D gene: -; CDR3 DNA: TGTGCCAGCAGCTTAGGGGGAGGACTCCTCTACGAGCAGTACTTC; CDR3 protein: CASSLGGGLLYEQYF
clone size: few; V gene: TRBV24-1; J gene: TRBJ2-7; D gene: -; CDR3 DNA: TGTGCCACCGATTACGAGCAGTACTTC; CDR3 protein: CATDYEQYF
clone size: few; V gene: TRBV7-9; J gene: TRBJ2-6; D gene: -; CDR3 DNA: TGTGCCAGCAGCGTTGTGGCTGGCTCTGGGGCCAACGTCCTGACTTTC; CDR3 protein: CASSVVAGSGANVLTF
clone size: -; V gene: TRBV6-2/TRBV6-3; J gene: TRBJ2-7; D gene: -; CDR3 DNA: TGTGCCAGCATCCAGCCGACAGACACCTACGAGCAGTACTTC; CDR3 protein: CASIQPTDTYEQYF
clone size: -; V gene: TRBV4-2; J gene: TRBJ2-3; D gene: -; CDR3 DNA: TGTGCCAGCAGCCAAGGGCGGGAAGATACGCAGTATTTT; CDR3 protein: CASSQGREDTQYF
clone size: -; V gene: TRBV7-8; J gene: TRBJ1-5; D gene: -; CDR3 DNA: TGTGCCAGCAGCTTAGGTATCCCTCAAGGGCAGCCCCAGCATTTT; CDR3 protein: CASSLGIPQGQPQHF
clone size: -; V gene: TRBV6-1; J gene: TRBJ2-5; D gene: TRBD2; CDR3 DNA: TGTGCCAGCGAACTCGGGTTTAGCGGGGGGAGGTACCAAGAGACCCAGTACTTC; CDR3 protein: CASELGFSGGRYQETQYF
clone size: -; V gene: TRBV27; J gene: TRBJ1-1; D gene: -; CDR3 DNA: TGTGCCAGCAGTTTTGGGGGAAACACTGAAGCTTTCTTT; CDR3 protein: CASSFGGNTEAFF
clone size: -; V gene: TRBV6-5; J gene: TRBJ1-6; D gene: -; CDR3 DNA: TGTGCCAGCAGCCCCCCGGGGGATTCACCCCTCCACTTT; CDR3 protein: CASSPPGDSPLHF
clone size: many; V gene: TRBV5-1; J gene: TRBJ1-6; D gene: -; CDR3 DNA: TGCGCCAGCAGGTCAGAGCAGAATTCACCCCTCCACTTT; CDR3 protein: CASRSEQNSPLHF
clone size: many; V gene: TRBV2; J gene: TRBJ2-1; D gene: -; CDR3 DNA: TGTGCCAGCAGTGTGGGCGGGGGCCAAGAGCAGTTCTTC; CDR3 protein: CASSVGGGQEQFF
clone size: -; V gene: TRBV7-9; J gene: TRBJ1-6; D gene: -; CDR3 DNA: TGTGCCAGCACACGGACCCCCGGGATTGAGAATTCACCCCTCCACTTT; CDR3 protein: CASTRTPGIENSPLHF
clone size: few; V gene: TRBV5-6; J gene: TRBJ2-5; D gene: -; CDR3 DNA: TGTGCCAGCAGCCCACAGTTCGGATCTCAAGAGACCCAGTACTTC; CDR3 protein: CASSPQFGSQETQYF
clone size: -; V gene: TRBV25-1; J gene: TRBJ1-4; D gene: -; CDR3 DNA: TGTGCCAGCAGTGTCCTCGGGGAGACTAATGAAAAACTGTTTTTT; CDR3 protein: CASSVLGETNEKLFF
clone size: -; V gene: TRBV20-1; J gene: TRBJ2-7; D gene: -; CDR3 DNA: TGCAGTGCAGTTGACAGGTTGGGATCCTACGAGCAGTACTTC; CDR3 protein: CSAVDRLGSYEQYF
clone size: few; V gene: TRBV20-1; J gene: TRBJ1-6; D gene: -; CDR3 DNA: TGCAGTGCCCGACAGACGGAAGCATATAATTCACCCCTCCACTTT; CDR3 protein: CSARQTEAYNSPLHF
clone size: few; V gene: TRBV6-6; J gene: TRBJ2-1; D gene: -; CDR3 DNA: TGTGCCAGCAGTTACTCGGAGCATGGACCCTATCCGGACAATGAGCAGTTCTTC; CDR3 protein: CASSYSEHGPYPDNEQFF
clone size: many; V gene: TRBV28; J gene: TRBJ2-5; D gene: -; CDR3 DNA: TGTGCCAGCAGTGGGGGGACATCACAAGAGACCCAGTACTTC; CDR3 protein: CASSGGTSQETQYF
clone size: -; V gene: TRBV10-3; J gene: TRBJ1-6; D gene: -; CDR3 DNA: TGTGCCATCAGGGACTATAATTCACCCCTCCACTTT; CDR3 protein: CAIRDYNSPLHF
clone size: few; V gene: TRBV7-2; J gene: TRBJ1-1; D gene: -; CDR3 DNA: TGTGCCAGCAGCTTAGGTCCAGGAGATATGAACACTGAAGCTTTCTTT; CDR3 protein: CASSLGPGDMNTEAFF